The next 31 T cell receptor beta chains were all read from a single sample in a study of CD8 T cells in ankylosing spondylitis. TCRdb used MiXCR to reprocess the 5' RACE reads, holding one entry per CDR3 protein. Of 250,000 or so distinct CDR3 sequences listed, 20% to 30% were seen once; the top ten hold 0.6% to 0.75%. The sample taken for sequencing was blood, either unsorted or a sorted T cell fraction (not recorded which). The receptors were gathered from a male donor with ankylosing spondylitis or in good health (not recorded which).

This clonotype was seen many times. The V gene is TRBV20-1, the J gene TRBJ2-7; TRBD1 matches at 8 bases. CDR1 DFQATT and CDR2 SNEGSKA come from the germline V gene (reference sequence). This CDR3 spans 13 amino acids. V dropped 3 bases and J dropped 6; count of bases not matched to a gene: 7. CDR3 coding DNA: TGCAGTGCTAGCGAGGACAGGGACGGCGAGCAGTACTTC. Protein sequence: CSASEDRDGEQYF.

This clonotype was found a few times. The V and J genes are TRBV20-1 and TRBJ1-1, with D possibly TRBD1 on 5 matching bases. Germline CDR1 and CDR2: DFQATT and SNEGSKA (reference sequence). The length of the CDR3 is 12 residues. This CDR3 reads CTTGGSNTEAFF. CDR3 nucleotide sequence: TGCACCACCGGGGGGTCGAACACTGAAGCTTTCTTT.

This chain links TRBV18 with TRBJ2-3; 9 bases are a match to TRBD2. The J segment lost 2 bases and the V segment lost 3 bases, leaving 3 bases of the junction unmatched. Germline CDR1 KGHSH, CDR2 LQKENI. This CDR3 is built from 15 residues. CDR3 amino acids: CASSPGLAFTDTQYF. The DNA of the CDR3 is TGTGCCAGCTCACCGGGACTAGCATTCACAGATACGCAGTATTTT.

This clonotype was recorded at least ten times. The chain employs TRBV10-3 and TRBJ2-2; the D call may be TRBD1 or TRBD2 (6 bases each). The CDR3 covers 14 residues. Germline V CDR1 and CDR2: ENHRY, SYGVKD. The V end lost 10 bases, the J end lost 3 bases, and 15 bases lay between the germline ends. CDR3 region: CATRGGSDTGELFF. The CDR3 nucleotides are TGTGCCACCAGAGGGGGGTCGGACACCGGGGAGCTGTTTTTT.

The CDR3 sequence is CSARQSTDTQYF. The DNA of the CDR3 is TGCAGCGCTAGACAAAGCACAGATACGCAGTATTTT. The J gene is TRBJ2-3, the V gene TRBV29-1, with no clear D. The ends were cut back, 7 bases at V and 0 bases at J, with 8 bases in the middle. The CDR3 extends over 12 amino acids. CDR1 SQVTM and CDR2 ANQGSEA come from the germline V gene.

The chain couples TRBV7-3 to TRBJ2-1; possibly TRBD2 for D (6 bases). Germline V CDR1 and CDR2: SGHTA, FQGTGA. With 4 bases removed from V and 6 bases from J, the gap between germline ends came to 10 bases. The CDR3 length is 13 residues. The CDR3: CASSSGLTNEQFF. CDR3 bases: TGTGCCAGCAGCTCGGGACTTACCAATGAGCAGTTCTTC. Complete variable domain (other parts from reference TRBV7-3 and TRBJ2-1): GAGVSQTPSNKVTEKGKYVELRCDPISGHTALYWYRQSLGQGPEFLIYFQGTGAADDSGLPNDRFFAVRPEGSVSTLKIQRTERGDSAVYLCASSSGLTNEQFFGPGTRLTVL.

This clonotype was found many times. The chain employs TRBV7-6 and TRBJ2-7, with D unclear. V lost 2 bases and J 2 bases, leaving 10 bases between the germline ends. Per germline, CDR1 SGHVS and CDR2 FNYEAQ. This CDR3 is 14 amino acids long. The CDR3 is CASSLYTDTYEQYF. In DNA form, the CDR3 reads TGTGCCAGCAGCTTATATACAGACACCTACGAGCAGTACTTC.

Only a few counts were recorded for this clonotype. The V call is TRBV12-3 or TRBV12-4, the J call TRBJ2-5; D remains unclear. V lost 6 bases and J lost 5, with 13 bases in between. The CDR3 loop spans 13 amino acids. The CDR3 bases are TGTGCCAGCAGCCACGCCCGATCGGAGACCCAGTACTTC. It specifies CASSHARSETQYF.

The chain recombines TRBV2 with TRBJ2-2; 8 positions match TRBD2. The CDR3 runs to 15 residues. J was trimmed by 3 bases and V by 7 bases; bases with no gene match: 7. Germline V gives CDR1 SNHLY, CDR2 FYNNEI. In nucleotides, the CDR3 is TGTGCCAGCACGGGTCTAGCGGGTCACACCGGGGAGCTGTTTTTT. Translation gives CASTGLAGHTGELFF.

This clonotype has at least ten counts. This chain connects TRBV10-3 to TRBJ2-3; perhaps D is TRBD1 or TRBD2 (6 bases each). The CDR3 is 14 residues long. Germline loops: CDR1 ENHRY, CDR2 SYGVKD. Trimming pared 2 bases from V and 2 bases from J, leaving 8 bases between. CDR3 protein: CAISERGPTDTQYF. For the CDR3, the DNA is TGTGCCATCAGTGAGCGGGGGCCCACAGATACGCAGTATTTT.

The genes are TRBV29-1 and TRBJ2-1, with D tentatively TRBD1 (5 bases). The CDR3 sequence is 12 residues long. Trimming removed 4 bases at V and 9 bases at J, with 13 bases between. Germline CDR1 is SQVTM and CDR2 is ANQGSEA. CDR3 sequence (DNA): TGCAGCGTTGTCGGAAAGCAGGGTGAGCAGTTCTTC. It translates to CSVVGKQGEQFF.

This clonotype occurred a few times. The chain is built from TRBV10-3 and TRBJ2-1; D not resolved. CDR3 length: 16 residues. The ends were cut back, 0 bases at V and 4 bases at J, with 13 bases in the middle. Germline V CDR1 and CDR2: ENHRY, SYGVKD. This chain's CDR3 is CAISESIGGGYNEQFF. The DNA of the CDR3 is TGTGCCATCAGTGAGTCGATTGGCGGCGGTTACAATGAGCAGTTCTTC.

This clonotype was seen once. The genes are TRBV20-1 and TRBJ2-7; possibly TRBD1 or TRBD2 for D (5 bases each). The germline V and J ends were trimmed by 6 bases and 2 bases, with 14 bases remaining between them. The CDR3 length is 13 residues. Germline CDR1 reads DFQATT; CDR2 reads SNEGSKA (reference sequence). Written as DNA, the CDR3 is TGCAGTGCCACCGGGACCTCCACCTACGAGCAGTACTTC. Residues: CSATGTSTYEQYF.

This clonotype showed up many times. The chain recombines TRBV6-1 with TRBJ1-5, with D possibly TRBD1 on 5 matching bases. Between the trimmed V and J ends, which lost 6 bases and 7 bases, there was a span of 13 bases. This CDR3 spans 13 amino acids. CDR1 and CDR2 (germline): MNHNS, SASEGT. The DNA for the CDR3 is TGTGCCAGCAGCTCCAGGGTCTACCAGCCCCAGCATTTT. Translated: CASSSRVYQPQHF.

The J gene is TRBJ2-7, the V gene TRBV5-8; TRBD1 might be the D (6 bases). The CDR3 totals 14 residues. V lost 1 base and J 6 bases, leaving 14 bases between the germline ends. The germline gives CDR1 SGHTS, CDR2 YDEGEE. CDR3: CASSLLGASLEQYF. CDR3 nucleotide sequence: TGTGCCAGCAGCTTGCTGGGGGCGAGTCTCGAGCAGTACTTC.

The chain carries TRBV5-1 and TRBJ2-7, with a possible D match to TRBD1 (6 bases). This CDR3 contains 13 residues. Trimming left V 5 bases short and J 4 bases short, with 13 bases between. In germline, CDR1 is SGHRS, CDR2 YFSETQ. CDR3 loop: CASRFDRLYEQYF. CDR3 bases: TGCGCCAGCAGGTTTGACAGGTTATACGAGCAGTACTTC. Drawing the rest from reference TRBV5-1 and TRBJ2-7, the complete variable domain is KAGVTQTPRYLIKTRGQQVTLSCSPISGHRSVSWYQQTPGQGLQFLFEYFSETQRNKGNFPGRFSGRQFSNSRSEMNVSTLELGDSALYLCASRFDRLYEQYFGPGTRLTVT.

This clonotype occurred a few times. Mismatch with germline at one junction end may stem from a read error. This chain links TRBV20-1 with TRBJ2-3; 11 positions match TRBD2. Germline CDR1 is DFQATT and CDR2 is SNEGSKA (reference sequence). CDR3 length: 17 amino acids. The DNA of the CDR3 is TGCTGTGCTAGAGATTATATCGGGACTAGCGGTACCGATACGCAGTATTTT. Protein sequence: CCARDYIGTSGTDTQYF.

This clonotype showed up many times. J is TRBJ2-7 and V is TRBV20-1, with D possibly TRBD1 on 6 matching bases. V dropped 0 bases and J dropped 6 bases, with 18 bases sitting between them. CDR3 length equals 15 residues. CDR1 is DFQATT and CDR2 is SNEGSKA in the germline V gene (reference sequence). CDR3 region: CSARDWTEGPLEQYF. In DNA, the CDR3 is TGCAGTGCTAGAGATTGGACAGAGGGGCCCCTCGAGCAGTACTTC.

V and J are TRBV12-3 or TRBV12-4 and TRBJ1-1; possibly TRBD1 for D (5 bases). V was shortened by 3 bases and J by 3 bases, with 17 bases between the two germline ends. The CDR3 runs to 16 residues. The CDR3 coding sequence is TGTGCCAGCAGTTTCACGACTAAGGGGAGGGACACTGAAGCTTTCTTT. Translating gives CASSFTTKGRDTEAFF.

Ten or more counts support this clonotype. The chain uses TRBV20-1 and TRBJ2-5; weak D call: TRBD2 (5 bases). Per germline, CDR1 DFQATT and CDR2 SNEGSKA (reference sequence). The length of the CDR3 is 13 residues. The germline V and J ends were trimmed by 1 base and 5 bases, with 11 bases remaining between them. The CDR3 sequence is CSARVPPGETQYF. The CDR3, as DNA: TGCAGTGCTAGAGTGCCGCCGGGGGAGACCCAGTACTTC.

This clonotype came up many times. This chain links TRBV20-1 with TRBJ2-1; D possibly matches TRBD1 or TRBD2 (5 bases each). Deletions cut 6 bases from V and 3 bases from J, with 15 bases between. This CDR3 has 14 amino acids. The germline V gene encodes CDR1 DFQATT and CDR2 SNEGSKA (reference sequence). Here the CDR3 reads CSAITPGRYNEQFF. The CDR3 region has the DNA TGCAGTGCCATCACCCCGGGACGCTACAATGAGCAGTTCTTC.

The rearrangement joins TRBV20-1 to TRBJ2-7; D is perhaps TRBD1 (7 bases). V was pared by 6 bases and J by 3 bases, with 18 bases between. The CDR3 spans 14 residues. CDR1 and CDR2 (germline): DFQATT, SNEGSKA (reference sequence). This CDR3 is CSALNRGGNYEQYF. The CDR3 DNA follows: TGCAGTGCCCTCAACAGGGGCGGGAACTACGAGCAGTACTTC.

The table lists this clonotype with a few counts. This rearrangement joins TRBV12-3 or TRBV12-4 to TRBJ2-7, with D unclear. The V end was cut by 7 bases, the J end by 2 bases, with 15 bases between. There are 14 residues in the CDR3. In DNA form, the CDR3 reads TGTGCCAGCACCGGGTGGCAGAACACCTACGAGCAGTACTTC. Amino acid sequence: CASTGWQNTYEQYF.

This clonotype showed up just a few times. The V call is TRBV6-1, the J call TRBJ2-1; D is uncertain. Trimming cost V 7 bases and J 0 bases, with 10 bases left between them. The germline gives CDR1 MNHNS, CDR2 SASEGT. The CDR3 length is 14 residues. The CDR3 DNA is TGTGCCAGCACCCCCGGCCGCTCCTACAATGAGCAGTTCTTC. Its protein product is CASTPGRSYNEQFF.

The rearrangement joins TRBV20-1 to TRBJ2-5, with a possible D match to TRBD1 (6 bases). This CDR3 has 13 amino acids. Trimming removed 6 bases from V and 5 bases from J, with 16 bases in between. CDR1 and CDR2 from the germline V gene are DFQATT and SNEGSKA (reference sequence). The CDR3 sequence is CSAPLPGVETQYF. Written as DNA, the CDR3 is TGCAGTGCCCCCCTCCCAGGGGTCGAGACCCAGTACTTC.

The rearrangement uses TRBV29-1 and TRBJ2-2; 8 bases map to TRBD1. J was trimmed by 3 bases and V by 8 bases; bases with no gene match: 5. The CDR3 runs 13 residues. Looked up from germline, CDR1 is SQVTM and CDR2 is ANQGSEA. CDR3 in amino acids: CSTGQGYTGELFF. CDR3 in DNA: TGCAGCACCGGACAGGGCTACACCGGGGAGCTGTTTTTT.

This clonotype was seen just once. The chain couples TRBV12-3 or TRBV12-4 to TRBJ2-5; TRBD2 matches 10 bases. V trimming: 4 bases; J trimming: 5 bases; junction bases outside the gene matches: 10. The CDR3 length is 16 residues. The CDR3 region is CASSSRSAGGHETQYF. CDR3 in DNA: TGTGCCAGCAGTTCCCGATCAGCGGGGGGGCATGAGACCCAGTACTTC.

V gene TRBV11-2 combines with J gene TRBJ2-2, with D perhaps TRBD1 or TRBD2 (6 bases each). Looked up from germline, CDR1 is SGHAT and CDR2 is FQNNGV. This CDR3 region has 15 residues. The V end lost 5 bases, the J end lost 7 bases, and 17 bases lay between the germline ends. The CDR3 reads CASSRIRGRGGELFF. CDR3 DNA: TGTGCCAGCAGCCGAATACGGGGGCGAGGCGGGGAGCTGTTTTTT.

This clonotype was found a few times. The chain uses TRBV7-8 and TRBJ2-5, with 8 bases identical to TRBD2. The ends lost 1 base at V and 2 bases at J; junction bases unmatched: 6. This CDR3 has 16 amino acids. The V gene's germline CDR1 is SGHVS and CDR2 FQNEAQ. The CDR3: CASSLGLAGGQETQYF. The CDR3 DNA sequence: TGTGCCAGCAGCTTAGGCCTAGCGGGCGGACAAGAGACCCAGTACTTC.

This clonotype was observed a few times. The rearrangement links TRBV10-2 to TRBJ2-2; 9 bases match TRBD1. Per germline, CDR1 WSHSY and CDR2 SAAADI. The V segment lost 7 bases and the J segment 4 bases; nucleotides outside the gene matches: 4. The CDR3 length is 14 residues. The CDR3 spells CASKQGAGTGELFF. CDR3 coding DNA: TGCGCCAGCAAACAGGGGGCGGGCACCGGGGAGCTGTTTTTT.

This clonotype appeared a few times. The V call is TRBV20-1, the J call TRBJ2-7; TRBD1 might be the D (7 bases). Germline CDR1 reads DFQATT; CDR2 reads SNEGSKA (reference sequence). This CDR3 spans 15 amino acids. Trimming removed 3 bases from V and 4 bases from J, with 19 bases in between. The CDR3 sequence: CSASPISGGLYEQYF. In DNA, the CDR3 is TGCAGTGCTAGTCCCATCTCAGGGGGGCTATACGAGCAGTACTTC.